This TCR beta chain was profiled in a study of blood T cell repertoires in COVID-19. Study-level information: Sites in the United States, Italy and Spain provided acute and convalescent COVID-19 samples.

The authors' processing: Reference gene primer amplification gave estimated nucleated cell counts. Produced via immunoSEQ multiplex PCR; TCRdb's table is partial and in-frame only. That table supplies the V and J calls and clone size; D and trimming were determined from the DNA. There are about 260,000 clones in the sample; about 83% occur only once, and roughly 1.9% lies in the top ten. Germline assignment: CDR1 SNHLY and CDR2 FYNNEI. V shed 3 bases and J 5 bases; nucleotides not matched to a gene: 17. The CDR3 has 21 residues. The clonotype originates from a woman aged 45-65 years who had recovered from COVID-19. Sequenced input: PBMCs or T cells enriched from blood (not recorded which). The chain uses TRBV2 and TRBJ2-2; 14 bases map to TRBD2. For the CDR3, the DNA is TGTGCCAGCAGTGAGGCCTACCCGACTAGCGGGAGGGGAAGTAGGACCGGGGAGCTGTTTTTT. This gives the protein CASSEAYPTSGRGSRTGELFF.